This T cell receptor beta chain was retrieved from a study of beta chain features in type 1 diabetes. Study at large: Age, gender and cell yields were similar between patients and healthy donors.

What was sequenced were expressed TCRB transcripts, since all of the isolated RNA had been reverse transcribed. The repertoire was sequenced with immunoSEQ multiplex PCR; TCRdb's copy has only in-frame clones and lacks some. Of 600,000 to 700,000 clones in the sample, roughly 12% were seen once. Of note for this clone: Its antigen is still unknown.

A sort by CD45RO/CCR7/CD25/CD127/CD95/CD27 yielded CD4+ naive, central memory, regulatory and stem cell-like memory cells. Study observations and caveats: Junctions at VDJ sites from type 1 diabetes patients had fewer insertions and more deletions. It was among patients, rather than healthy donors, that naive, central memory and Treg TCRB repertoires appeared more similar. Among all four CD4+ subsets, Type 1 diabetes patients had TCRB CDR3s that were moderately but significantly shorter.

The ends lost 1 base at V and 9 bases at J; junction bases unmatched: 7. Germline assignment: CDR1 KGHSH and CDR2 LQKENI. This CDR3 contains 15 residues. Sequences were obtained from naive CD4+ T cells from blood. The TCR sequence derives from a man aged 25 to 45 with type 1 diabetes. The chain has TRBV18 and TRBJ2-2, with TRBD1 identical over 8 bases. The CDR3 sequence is CASSPQGQGSRELFF. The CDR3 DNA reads TGTGCCAGCTCACCACAAGGACAGGGTAGCCGGGAGCTGTTTTTT.